This TCR beta chain was captured by sequencing in a study of T cell responses to AZD1222 COVID-19 vaccine. The data were produced by immunoSEQ multiplex PCR, yet TCRdb's version contains in-frame clones alone and is incomplete. The sample consists of about 110,000 clones, less than 95% of them appearing once. The CDR3 covers 15 residues. From germline, CDR1 is LNHDA and CDR2 SQIVND (reference sequence). The V gene lost 5 bases and the J gene lost 0 bases, with 11 bases spanning the gap. This chain joins TRBV19 and TRBJ1-3; no firm D call. The sequences come from peripheral blood, collected 28 days after the second AZD1222 dose. The clonotype originates from an adult who received the AZD1222 COVID-19 vaccine. The CDR3 reads CASSSPTRSGNTIYF. CDR3 coding DNA: TGTGCCAGTAGTTCCCCCACCCGCTCTGGAAACACCATATATTTT.